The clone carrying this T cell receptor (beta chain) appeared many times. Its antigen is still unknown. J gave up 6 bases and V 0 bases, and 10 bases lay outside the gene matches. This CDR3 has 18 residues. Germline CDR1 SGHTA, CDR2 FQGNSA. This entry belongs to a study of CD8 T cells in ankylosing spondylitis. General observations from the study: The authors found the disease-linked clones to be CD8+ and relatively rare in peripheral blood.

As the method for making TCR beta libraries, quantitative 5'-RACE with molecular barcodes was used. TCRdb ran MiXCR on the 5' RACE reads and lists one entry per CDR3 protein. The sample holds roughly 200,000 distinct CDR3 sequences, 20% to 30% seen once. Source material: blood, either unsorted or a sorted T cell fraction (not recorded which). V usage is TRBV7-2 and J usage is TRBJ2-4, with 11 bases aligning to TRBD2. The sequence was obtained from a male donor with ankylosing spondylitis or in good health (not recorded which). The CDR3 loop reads CASSLADLAGGRGNIQYF. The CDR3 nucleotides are TGTGCCAGCAGCTTAGCGGATCTAGCGGGAGGCCGGGGAAACATTCAGTACTTC.